The 30 T cell receptor beta chains listed next were all sequenced from one sample in a study of cytomegalovirus exposure and HLA in healthy donors. Method: immunoSEQ multiplex PCR; TCRdb's copy keeps in-frame clones and lacks some. This sample yields roughly 110,000 clones, of which roughly 90% are seen a single time; around 1.7% belongs to the top ten. Sequences were obtained from PBMCs. The receptors shown here come from a woman under 30 in good health and CMV-seropositive.

V gene TRBV7-9 combines with J gene TRBJ2-3, with 14 bases identical to TRBD2. The germline V gene has CDR1 SEHNR and CDR2 FQNEAQ (reference sequence). J gave up 2 bases and V 1 base, and 8 bases lay outside the gene matches. This CDR3 comprises 19 residues. The CDR3 protein is CASSLGLAGGLAFTDTQYF. Here the CDR3 DNA reads TGTGCCAGCAGCTTAGGACTAGCGGGGGGGCTGGCCTTCACAGATACGCAGTATTTT. The full variable domain, in which reference TRBV7-9 and TRBJ2-3 provide the parts outside the CDR3, is DTGVSQNPRHKITKRGQNVTFRCDPISEHNRLYWYRQTLGQGPEFLTYFQNEAQLEKSRLLSDRFSAERPKGSFSTLEIQRTEQGDSAMYLCASSLGLAGGLAFTDTQYFGPGTRLTVL.

CDR3 loop: CASSPGTQEKLFF. In nucleotides, the CDR3 is TGTGCCAGCAGCCCCGGGACACAAGAAAAACTGTTTTTT. This rearrangement joins TRBV7-2 to TRBJ1-4; perhaps TRBD1 as D (6 bases). The CDR3 extends over 13 amino acids. With 5 bases removed from V and 8 bases from J, the gap between germline ends came to 12 bases. Germline assignment: CDR1 SGHTA and CDR2 FQGNSA. Using reference TRBV7-2 and TRBJ1-4 for the parts outside the CDR3, the full variable domain is GAGVSQSPSNKVTEKGKDVELRCDPISGHTALYWYRQSLGQGLEFLIYFQGNSAPDKSGLPSDRFSAERTGGSVSTLTIQRTQQEDSAVYLCASSPGTQEKLFFGSGTQLSVL.

This clone occurred once. CDR3: CASREGGPPQETQYF. As DNA, the CDR3 is TGTGCCAGCAGGGAGGGGGGGCCACCTCAAGAGACCCAGTACTTC. The rearrangement uses TRBV25-1 and TRBJ2-5; a possible D gene is TRBD2 (7 bases). The CDR3 covers 15 residues. The V gene's germline CDR1 is MGHDK and CDR2 SYGVNS. The V end was cut by 6 bases, the J end by 2 bases, with 16 bases between.

The rearrangement links TRBV7-9 to TRBJ2-7; D not certain. CDR3 length equals 14 residues. V lost 2 bases and J lost 4, with 12 bases in between. Germline values: CDR1 SEHNR, CDR2 FQNEAQ (reference sequence). The CDR3 bases are TGTGCCAGCAGCTTATCTGCAGGATCTTACGAGCAGTACTTC. It is translated as CASSLSAGSYEQYF.

This clone was detected a few times. The chain carries TRBV20-1 and TRBJ1-1; D not resolved. Trimming removed 6 bases at V and 1 base at J, with 6 bases between. The CDR3 is made up of 11 amino acids. CDR1 and CDR2 (germline): DFQATT, SNEGSKA (reference sequence). The CDR3 nucleotides are TGCAGTGCGCCGGGGAACACTGAAGCTTTCTTT. Protein sequence: CSAPGNTEAFF.

This clone has a single count. The genes are TRBV19 and TRBJ2-5; maybe TRBD1 (6 bases). Germline lookup yields CDR1 LNHDA and CDR2 SQIVND (reference sequence). This CDR3 spans 14 amino acids. V was trimmed by 7 bases and J by 1 base, leaving 13 bases between them. The CDR3: CASKYRAIQETQYF. CDR3 in DNA: TGTGCCAGTAAATACAGGGCTATCCAAGAGACCCAGTACTTC.

The V call is TRBV28, the J call TRBJ2-1, with TRBD1 matching over 9 bases. In germline, CDR1 is MDHEN, CDR2 SYDVKM. This CDR3 is built from 15 residues. V lost 4 bases, J lost 8 bases, and 9 bases stayed unmatched. The CDR3 sequence: CASSSGTGRLDEQFF. CDR3 DNA: TGTGCCAGCAGTTCCGGGACAGGGAGGTTAGATGAGCAGTTCTTC.

The genes are TRBV9 and TRBJ1-2, with D perhaps TRBD1 (5 bases). The CDR3 loop spans 15 amino acids. V dropped 0 bases and J dropped 2 bases, with 11 bases sitting between them. CDR1 and CDR2 (germline): SGDLS, YYNGEE. The CDR3 bases are TGTGCCAGCAGCGTAGATCGGGGGGGAAACTATGGCTACACCTTC. This translates into CASSVDRGGNYGYTF.

The V and J genes are TRBV29-1 and TRBJ2-3, with D possibly being TRBD1 (6 bases). The CDR3 has 10 amino acids. In germline, CDR1 is SQVTM, CDR2 ANQGSEA. V was shortened by 8 bases and J by 6 bases, with 9 bases between the two germline ends. The CDR3 spells CSFRGDTQYF. The CDR3 DNA reads TGCAGCTTTAGGGGGGATACGCAGTATTTT.

The chain recombines TRBV25-1 with TRBJ1-5, with 7 bases fitting TRBD1. Looked up from germline, CDR1 is MGHDK and CDR2 is SYGVNS. V dropped 1 base and J dropped 7; count of bases not matched to a gene: 4. The length of the CDR3 is 14 residues. The CDR3 loop is CASSEWAGGQPQHF. Here the CDR3 DNA reads TGTGCCAGCAGTGAATGGGCAGGGGGACAGCCCCAGCATTTT. The whole variable domain, filled in from reference TRBV25-1 and TRBJ1-5, reads EADIYQTPRYLVIGTGKKITLECSQTMGHDKMYWYQQDPGMELHLIHYSYGVNSTEKGDLSSESTVSRIRTEHFPLTLESARPSHTSQYLCASSEWAGGQPQHFGDGTRLSIL.

The chain recombines TRBV5-4 with TRBJ2-5, with D unresolved. Per germline, CDR1 SGHNT and CDR2 YYREEE (reference sequence). Trimming took 1 base from V and 3 from J, leaving 10 bases between them. CDR3 length: 14 residues. CDR3 in amino acids: CASSLTWQEETQYF. The CDR3 DNA reads as TGTGCCAGCAGCTTGACCTGGCAAGAAGAGACCCAGTACTTC.

This clone has just one count. CDR3 sequence (DNA): TGTGCCAGCAGCTTTTTAGCGTCCACCGGGGAGCTGTTTTTT. Residues: CASSFLASTGELFF. The chain joins TRBV7-9 to TRBJ2-2, with a possible D match to TRBD2 (5 bases). Germline values: CDR1 SEHNR, CDR2 FQNEAQ (reference sequence). The CDR3 loop spans 14 amino acids. V was pared by 3 bases and J by 4 bases, with 9 bases between.

The genes are TRBV7-9 and TRBJ2-6; 7 nucleotides agree with TRBD1. V shed 5 bases and J 0 bases; nucleotides not matched to a gene: 10. Germline CDR1 and CDR2: SEHNR and FQNEAQ (reference sequence). The CDR3 covers 18 residues. The CDR3 nucleotides read TGTGCCAGCAGCCGTATCCCGGGACAGAGCTCTGGGGCCAACGTCCTGACTTTC. Protein product: CASSRIPGQSSGANVLTF. Full variable domain (outside the CDR3, taken from reference TRBV7-9 and TRBJ2-6): DTGVSQNPRHKITKRGQNVTFRCDPISEHNRLYWYRQTLGQGPEFLTYFQNEAQLEKSRLLSDRFSAERPKGSFSTLEIQRTEQGDSAMYLCASSRIPGQSSGANVLTFGAGSRLTVL.

This chain links TRBV19 with TRBJ1-1, with D perhaps matching TRBD1 (5 bases). The germline CDR1 and CDR2 sequences are LNHDA and SQIVND (reference sequence). CDR3 length equals 14 residues. Trimming removed 2 bases at V and 1 base at J, with 8 bases between. The CDR3 DNA sequence: TGTGCCAGTAGTATAAATAGGGGGAACACTGAAGCTTTCTTT. Translated, it gives CASSINRGNTEAFF.

The J gene is TRBJ1-1, the V gene TRBV5-1; weak D call: TRBD1 (5 bases). This CDR3 has 15 amino acids. Germline V gene data show CDR1 as SGHRS and CDR2 as YFSETQ. The V and J ends lost 3 bases and 1 base respectively, with 13 bases between them. The CDR3 loop reads CASSYRSTGNTEAFF. The CDR3 DNA reads as TGCGCCAGCAGCTATCGCTCAACAGGGAACACTGAAGCTTTCTTT.

V gene TRBV6-4 combines with J gene TRBJ2-1; 10 nucleotides match TRBD2. J was trimmed by 6 bases and V by 5 bases; bases with no gene match: 7. The CDR3 contains 15 residues. Germline V CDR1 and CDR2: MRHNA, SNTAGT. In nucleotides, the CDR3 is TGTGCCAGCAGTTACCTAGCGGGGGACCTCAATGAGCAGTTCTTC. Translating it yields CASSYLAGDLNEQFF.

The J gene is TRBJ1-1, the V gene TRBV5-1; 10 nucleotides line up with TRBD1. The V gene end was trimmed by 1 base and the J gene end by 4 bases; junction bases not matched to a gene: 7. The CDR3 is 16 residues long. Germline V lookup: CDR1 SGHRS, CDR2 YFSETQ. The CDR3 protein is CASSLSGTGAGTEAFF. The CDR3 DNA reads TGCGCCAGCAGCTTGAGTGGGACAGGGGCGGGCACTGAAGCTTTCTTT. Filled out from reference TRBV5-1 and TRBJ1-1, the complete variable domain reads KAGVTQTPRYLIKTRGQQVTLSCSPISGHRSVSWYQQTPGQGLQFLFEYFSETQRNKGNFPGRFSGRQFSNSRSEMNVSTLELGDSALYLCASSLSGTGAGTEAFFGQGTRLTVV.

V and J are TRBV19 and TRBJ1-2, with 10 positions matching TRBD1. Germline V lookup: CDR1 LNHDA, CDR2 SQIVND (reference sequence). The CDR3 spans 13 residues. V gave up 6 bases and J gave up 7 bases; unmatched junction bases: 5. The CDR3 here is CASRGTGAFGYTF. The CDR3 DNA sequence: TGTGCCAGTAGAGGGACAGGGGCCTTTGGCTACACCTTC.

The V and J genes are TRBV29-1 and TRBJ2-4, with 7 bases that match TRBD1. Looked up from germline, CDR1 is SQVTM and CDR2 is ANQGSEA. CDR3 length: 13 amino acids. With 7 bases clipped from V and 0 bases from J, the junction kept 3 bases outside the gene matches. DNA of the CDR3: TGCAGCGCCAGGGACAGAGCCAAAAACATTCAGTACTTC. Protein sequence: CSARDRAKNIQYF.

J is TRBJ2-5 and V is TRBV9, with a possible D match to TRBD1 (6 bases). CDR1 and CDR2 (germline): SGDLS, YYNGEE. The CDR3 is 16 amino acids. Between the trimmed V and J ends, which lost 4 bases and 5 bases, there was a span of 21 bases. The CDR3 DNA reads as TGTGCCAGCAGCCCAGACGGGACAAATTTAGGGGAGACCCAGTACTTC. Amino acid sequence: CASSPDGTNLGETQYF.

This clone was seen once. The CDR3 nucleotides read TGTGCCAGCAGGACTAGCGGGGGGGCAGATACGCAGTATTTT. It translates to CASRTSGGADTQYF. This chain links TRBV6-5 with TRBJ2-3; 14 bases fit TRBD2. The CDR3 length is 14 residues. Germline V gene sequence: CDR1 MNHEY, CDR2 SVGAGI. Trimming at V came to 6 bases and at J to 4 bases, leaving 0 bases not matched to a gene.

The V gene is TRBV6-1, the J gene TRBJ2-7, with 7 bases that match TRBD2. The CDR3 covers 16 residues. Trimming cost V 1 base and J 2 bases; bases outside gene matches: 8. Germline V gene lookup returns CDR1 MNHNS and CDR2 SASEGT. CDR3 DNA sequence: TGTGCCAGCAGTGAAGGATACGGGAGGCAGGCCTACGAGCAGTACGTC. Its translation is CASSEGYGRQAYEQYV.

This chain links TRBV2 with TRBJ2-1, with 15 bases identical to TRBD2. CDR3 length equals 18 residues. With V trimmed by 2 bases and J by 4 bases, 6 bases remained unmatched. The germline gives CDR1 SNHLY, CDR2 FYNNEI. CDR3 sequence reads: CASSERTSGGADYNEQFF. The CDR3 DNA sequence: TGTGCCAGCAGTGAAAGGACTAGCGGGGGGGCCGATTACAATGAGCAGTTCTTC.

This chain connects TRBV19 to TRBJ1-2; D may be TRBD1 (5 bases). Trimming cost V 6 bases and J 3 bases, with 20 bases left between them. Germline V lookup: CDR1 LNHDA, CDR2 SQIVND (reference sequence). CDR3 size: 16 residues. The CDR3 reads CASRRIGAQGYYGYTF. The CDR3 nucleotides read TGTGCCAGTAGGAGGATTGGTGCCCAGGGATACTATGGCTACACCTTC.

This clone was found a few times. One end of the junction is discordant with germline, which a read error may explain. The J gene is TRBJ2-5, the V gene TRBV7-7; 8 bases are shared with TRBD2. The CDR3 runs to 15 residues. Germline loops: CDR1 SSHAT, CDR2 FNYEAQ (reference sequence). CDR3 residues: CASSLLRGVGETQYF. CDR3 sequence (DNA): TGTGCTAGCAGCTTACTGCGGGGGGTCGGGGAGACCCAGTACTTC.

V is TRBV6-5 and J is TRBJ1-1, with 8 bases matching TRBD1. V trimming: 2 bases; J trimming: 2 bases; junction bases outside the gene matches: 7. CDR3 length: 16 residues. Germline CDR1 and CDR2: MNHEY and SVGAGI. The CDR3 loop reads CASSYRGQVRNTEAFF. The DNA for the CDR3 is TGTGCCAGCAGTTACAGGGGACAGGTCCGAAACACTGAAGCTTTCTTT.

The chain employs TRBV2 and TRBJ1-2, with TRBD1 matching 7 bases. The CDR3 spans 16 residues. V was pared by 4 bases and J by 1 base, with 9 bases of the junction left unmatched. Germline CDR1 reads SNHLY; CDR2 reads FYNNEI. The CDR3 is CASSATGTVVNYGYTF. DNA for the CDR3: TGTGCCAGCAGTGCAACCGGGACAGTCGTTAACTATGGCTACACCTTC.

V is TRBV10-2 and J is TRBJ1-4; no definite D call. The CDR3 loop spans 14 amino acids. Germline V gene data show CDR1 as WSHSY and CDR2 as SAAADI. Trimming left V 9 bases short and J 5 bases short, with 16 bases between. CDR3 nucleotides: TGCGCCAGTTCCAGCGTGCAGAAAAATGAAAAACTGTTTTTT. As protein: CASSSVQKNEKLFF.

The sample holds one count of this clone. The chain couples TRBV7-9 to TRBJ1-2; 8 nucleotides agree with TRBD1. The V segment lost 5 bases and the J segment 1 base; nucleotides outside the gene matches: 9. Germline lookup yields CDR1 SEHNR and CDR2 FQNEAQ (reference sequence). The CDR3 is made up of 16 amino acids. CDR3 protein: CASSATGARDNYGYTF. The DNA for the CDR3 is TGTGCCAGCAGCGCGACAGGGGCGAGGGATAACTATGGCTACACCTTC.

The chain combines TRBV4-2 with TRBJ2-5, with 8 bases aligning to TRBD2. CDR1 LGHNA and CDR2 YNFKEQ come from the germline V gene. The junction had 8 bases not matched to a gene; V was cut back by 1 base and J by 1 base. This CDR3 spans 17 amino acids. CDR3 DNA sequence: TGTGCCAGCAGCCAAGGTGGGAGCGGGGGTATCCAAGAGACCCAGTACTTC. Amino acids: CASSQGGSGGIQETQYF.